What follows are 19 T cell receptor beta chains derived from one specimen sequenced in a study of blood T cell repertoires in COVID-19. Assay used: immunoSEQ multiplex PCR; TCRdb lists only in-frame clones, some missing. The sample includes tens of thousands of clones, approximately 89% seen only once; the top ten take approximately 15%. The sample taken for sequencing was peripheral blood. Source of these receptors: a man between 60 and 75 years old with active or convalescent COVID-19.

This clone showed up just once. The chain combines TRBV7-9 with TRBJ2-1; TRBD1 aligns across 9 bases. This CDR3 contains 15 residues. The V and J ends lost 5 bases and 9 bases, in that order; junction bases with no gene match: 11. Per germline, CDR1 SEHNR and CDR2 FQNEAQ (reference sequence). CDR3 DNA: TGTGCCAGCAGCCTAATCGGGACAGGGTATGCTGAGCAGTTCTTC. Encoded protein: CASSLIGTGYAEQFF.

This clone appeared a single time. The rearrangement joins TRBV6-5 to TRBJ1-5, with 8 bases lining up with TRBD1. The CDR3 length is 14 residues. Germline V gene lookup returns CDR1 MNHEY and CDR2 SVGAGI. The J segment lost 5 bases and the V segment lost 2 bases, leaving 2 bases of the junction unmatched. CDR3 coding DNA: TGTGCCAGCAGTTACCAGGGGGCGGATCAGCCCCAGCATTTT. Translation: CASSYQGADQPQHF.

This clone appeared a single time. The gene calls are TRBV29-1 and TRBJ2-3; 7 bases are shared with TRBD2. The germline V gene encodes CDR1 SQVTM and CDR2 ANQGSEA. There are 13 residues in the CDR3. The V and J ends lost 7 bases and 0 bases, in that order; junction bases with no gene match: 4. Here the CDR3 reads CSAWGGSTDTQYF. The CDR3 coding sequence is TGCAGCGCCTGGGGGGGGAGCACAGATACGCAGTATTTT.

This chain links TRBV28 with TRBJ1-2; 9 positions match TRBD1. Germline CDR1 reads MDHEN; CDR2 reads SYDVKM. This CDR3 is built from 15 residues. With V trimmed by 0 bases and J by 6 bases, 5 bases remained unmatched. CDR3 nucleotides: TGTGCCAGCAGTTTATGGGCACAGGGGGCGGATGGCTACACCTTC. It is translated as CASSLWAQGADGYTF.

This chain links TRBV7-8 with TRBJ1-6, with D hard to call. The length of the CDR3 is 14 residues. Trimming took 1 base from V and 7 from J, leaving 8 bases between them. Germline V gene lookup returns CDR1 SGHVS and CDR2 FQNEAQ. The CDR3 sequence is CASSLGAINSPLHF. The CDR3 DNA follows: TGTGCCAGCAGCTTAGGGGCGATAAATTCACCCCTCCACTTT.

CDR3 protein: CASSLASGLGANVLTF. DNA of the CDR3: TGTGCCAGCAGCTTGGCCTCAGGGCTTGGGGCCAACGTCCTGACTTTC. The chain joins TRBV5-5 to TRBJ2-6; tentative D call: TRBD1 (5 bases). Per the germline V gene, CDR1 is SGHKS and CDR2 is YYEKEE (reference sequence). The V and J ends lost 0 bases and 3 bases respectively, with 10 bases between them. The CDR3 runs to 16 residues.

The V and J genes are TRBV11-2 and TRBJ1-1; D possibly corresponds to TRBD1 (5 bases). CDR3 length equals 16 residues. V lost 4 bases to trimming and J lost 6 bases, with 21 bases between them. Germline CDR1 reads SGHAT; CDR2 reads FQNNGV. DNA of the CDR3: TGTGCCAGCAGCTCCGCAATGCAGGGCGGTAGCCCTGAAGCTTTCTTT. This gives the protein CASSSAMQGGSPEAFF.

V usage is TRBV5-5 and J usage is TRBJ1-1; 10 nucleotides agree with TRBD1. The trim removed 0 bases at V and 6 bases at J, leaving 5 bases unmatched. This CDR3 has 15 amino acids. Germline V gene sequence: CDR1 SGHKS, CDR2 YYEKEE (reference sequence). CDR3 nucleotides: TGTGCCAGCAGCTTGGCGGGACAGGGGAGAGCTGAAGCTTTCTTT. The encoded protein is CASSLAGQGRAEAFF. Variable domain in full (rest from reference TRBV5-5 and TRBJ1-1): DAGVTQSPTHLIKTRGQQVTLRCSPISGHKSVSWYQQVLGQGPQFIFQYYEKEERGRGNFPDRFSARQFPNYSSELNVNALLLGDSALYLCASSLAGQGRAEAFFGQGTRLTVV.

The chain has TRBV24-1 and TRBJ1-1; perhaps TRBD1 as D (5 bases). The V and J ends lost 4 bases and 3 bases respectively, with 8 bases between them. There are 13 residues in the CDR3. Germline CDR1 is KGHDR and CDR2 is SFDVKD. CDR3 nucleotide sequence: TGTGCCACCAGTGACAGGGCCCACACTGAAGCTTTCTTT. This encodes CATSDRAHTEAFF.

The CDR3 sequence is CASSLRDKSYEQYF. CDR3 bases: TGTGCCAGCAGCCTCCGGGACAAATCCTACGAGCAGTACTTC. This chain connects TRBV7-2 to TRBJ2-7, with D possibly matching TRBD1 (6 bases). CDR1 and CDR2 from the germline V gene are SGHTA and FQGNSA. Trimming removed 5 bases at V and 1 base at J, with 12 bases between. The CDR3 spans 14 residues.

This chain links TRBV24-1 with TRBJ2-3, with D perhaps matching TRBD1 (5 bases). The CDR3 has 14 amino acids. The V and J ends lost 4 bases and 6 bases respectively, with 13 bases between them. Germline V lookup: CDR1 KGHDR, CDR2 SFDVKD. CDR3 DNA sequence: TGTGCCACCAGTGAGGCAGGGTATCGGGATACGCAGTATTTT. The encoded protein is CATSEAGYRDTQYF.

The genes are TRBV5-1 and TRBJ1-2; D is unresolved. The CDR3 extends over 18 amino acids. V was shortened by 2 bases and J by 0 bases, with 20 bases between the two germline ends. Per germline, CDR1 SGHRS and CDR2 YFSETQ. The CDR3 DNA sequence: TGCGCCAGCAGCTTCTATCCGGATACAGCTACCTCTAACTATGGCTACACCTTC. It yields the protein CASSFYPDTATSNYGYTF.

The CDR3: CASSRDRVDGYTF. The CDR3 bases are TGTGCCAGCAGTAGAGACAGGGTGGATGGCTACACCTTC. This chain uses TRBV6-5 with TRBJ1-2; 7 bases align to TRBD1. Germline values: CDR1 MNHEY, CDR2 SVGAGI. V was clipped by 5 bases and J by 6 bases; unmatched bases: 6. The CDR3 is 13 residues long.

The V call is TRBV5-1, the J call TRBJ2-1; a possible D gene is TRBD2 (7 bases). The CDR3 has 16 residues. The germline V gene has CDR1 SGHRS and CDR2 YFSETQ. V dropped 1 base and J dropped 3 bases, with 14 bases sitting between them. CDR3 region: CASSLLGGGVYNEQFF. The CDR3 nucleotides read TGCGCCAGCAGCTTGCTCGGAGGGGGGGTCTACAATGAGCAGTTCTTC.

This clone was seen a single time. The gene calls are TRBV5-1 and TRBJ1-2; no firm D call. The V end lost 4 bases, the J end lost 4 bases, and 17 bases lay between the germline ends. Looked up from germline, CDR1 is SGHRS and CDR2 is YFSETQ. This CDR3 has 15 amino acids. CDR3 in amino acids: CASSLTPGMTYGYTF. CDR3 coding DNA: TGCGCCAGCAGCCTCACCCCCGGGATGACCTATGGCTACACCTTC.

V gene TRBV15 combines with J gene TRBJ2-3, with TRBD2 matching over 7 bases. The CDR3 has 15 amino acids. V lost 5 bases and J lost 4; bases outside the gene matches: 9. The germline CDR1 and CDR2 sequences are LNHNV and YYDKDF (reference sequence). This chain's CDR3 is CATSPLRAGADTQYF. The CDR3 coding sequence is TGTGCCACCAGCCCCCTCCGGGCGGGGGCAGATACGCAGTATTTT.

The chain couples TRBV27 to TRBJ1-6; weak D call: TRBD1 (6 bases). Germline-derived CDR1 and CDR2 are MNHEY and SMNVEV (reference sequence). With 3 bases removed from V and 5 bases from J, the gap between germline ends came to 8 bases. This CDR3 region has 14 residues. The CDR3 is CASSFGQNNSPLHF. The CDR3 DNA reads as TGTGCCAGCAGTTTTGGACAGAATAATTCACCCCTCCACTTT.

This sequence joins TRBV27 and TRBJ1-6; unclear D gene. This CDR3 has 13 residues. V lost 3 bases and J 9 bases, leaving 9 bases between the germline ends. Germline CDR1 and CDR2: MNHEY and SMNVEV (reference sequence). CDR3 sequence: CASSFFFSSPLHF. For the CDR3, the DNA is TGTGCCAGCAGTTTCTTTTTCTCTTCACCCCTCCACTTT.

V is TRBV6-5 and J is TRBJ1-6; the match to TRBD1 covers 9 bases. The CDR3 contains 13 residues. Germline values: CDR1 MNHEY, CDR2 SVGAGI. V lost 8 bases and J lost 6; bases outside the gene matches: 2. The CDR3 sequence: CASRTGVNSPLHF. Written as DNA, the CDR3 is TGTGCCAGCCGGACAGGGGTTAATTCACCCCTCCACTTT.